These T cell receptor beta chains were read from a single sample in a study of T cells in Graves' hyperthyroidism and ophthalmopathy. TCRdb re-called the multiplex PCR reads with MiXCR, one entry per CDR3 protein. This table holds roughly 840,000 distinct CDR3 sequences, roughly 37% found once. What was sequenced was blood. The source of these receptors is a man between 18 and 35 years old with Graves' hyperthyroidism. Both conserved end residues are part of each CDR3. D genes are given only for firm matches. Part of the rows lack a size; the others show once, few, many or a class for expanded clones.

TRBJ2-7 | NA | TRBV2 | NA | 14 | CASSETRVPYEQYF | TGTGCCAGCAGTGAAACAAGGGTACCCTACGAGCAGTACTTC
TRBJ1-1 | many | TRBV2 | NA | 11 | CASSEDTEAFF | TGTGCCAGCAGTGAGGACACTGAAGCTTTCTTT
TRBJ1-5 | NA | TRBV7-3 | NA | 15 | CASSLGDWSNQPQHF | TGTGCCAGCAGCTTAGGGGATTGGAGCAATCAGCCCCAGCATTTT
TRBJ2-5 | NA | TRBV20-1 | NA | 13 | CSAPPTGRETQYF | TGCAGTGCCCCTCCGACGGGGAGGGAGACCCAGTACTTC
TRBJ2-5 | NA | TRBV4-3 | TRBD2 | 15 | CASSVAGGPPETQYF | TGCGCCAGCAGTGTAGCGGGAGGGCCCCCAGAGACCCAGTACTTC
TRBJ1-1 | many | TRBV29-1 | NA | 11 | CSVEEGNEAFF | TGCAGCGTTGAAGAAGGGAACGAAGCTTTCTTT
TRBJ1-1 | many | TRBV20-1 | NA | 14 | CSARGPMGNTEAFF | TGCAGTGCTAGAGGACCAATGGGGAACACTGAAGCTTTCTTT
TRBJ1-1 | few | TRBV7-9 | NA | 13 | CASRNPGNTEAFF | TGTGCCAGCAGGAACCCGGGGAACACTGAAGCTTTCTTT
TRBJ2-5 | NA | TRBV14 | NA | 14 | CASSQGTRWETQYF | TGTGCCAGCAGCCAAGGAACTAGATGGGAGACCCAGTACTTC
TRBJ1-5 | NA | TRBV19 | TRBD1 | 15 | CASTHDRVYGQPQHF | TGTGCCAGTACCCACGACAGGGTTTACGGTCAGCCCCAGCATTTT
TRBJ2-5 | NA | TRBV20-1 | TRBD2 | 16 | CSARVASGRARETQYF | TGCAGTGCTAGAGTCGCTAGCGGGAGGGCCCGAGAGACCCAGTACTTC
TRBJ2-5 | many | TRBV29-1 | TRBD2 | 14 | CSVELADLQETQYF | TGCAGCGTTGAGCTAGCGGACCTCCAAGAGACCCAGTACTTC
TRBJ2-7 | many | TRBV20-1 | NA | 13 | CSGNAGSTYEQYF | TGCAGTGGTAATGCTGGATCTACCTACGAGCAGTACTTC
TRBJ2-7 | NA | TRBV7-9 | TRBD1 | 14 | CASSSPGQSEPLYF | TGTGCCAGCAGCTCACCGGGACAGTCCGAACCGTTGTACTTC
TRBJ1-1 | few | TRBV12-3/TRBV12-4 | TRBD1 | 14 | CASSKDRGIAEAFF | TGTGCCAGCAGCAAGGACAGGGGCATAGCTGAAGCTTTCTTT
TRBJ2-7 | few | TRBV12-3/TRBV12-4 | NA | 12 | CASSFTRDEQYF | TGTGCCAGCAGCTTTACTAGAGACGAGCAGTACTTC
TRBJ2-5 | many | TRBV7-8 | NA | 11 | CASSLDGAQYF | TGTGCCAGCAGCTTAGATGGGGCCCAGTACTTC
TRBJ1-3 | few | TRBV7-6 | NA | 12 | CASGPIGNTIYF | TGTGCCAGCGGCCCTATTGGAAACACCATATATTTT
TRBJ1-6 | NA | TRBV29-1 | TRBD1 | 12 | CSYSQGGSPLHF | TGCAGCTACTCACAGGGGGGATCACCCCTCCACTTT
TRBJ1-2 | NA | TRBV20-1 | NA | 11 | CSARKGAANTF | TGCAGTGCTAGAAAAGGGGCGGCAAACACCTTC
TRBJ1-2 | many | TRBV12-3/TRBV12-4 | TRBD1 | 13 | CASSLRTGYGYTF | TGTGCCAGCAGTTTAAGGACAGGCTATGGCTACACCTTC
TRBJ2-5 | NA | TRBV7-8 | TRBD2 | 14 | CASSTSGTGWPQYF | TGTGCCAGCAGCACTAGCGGGACGGGGTGGCCCCAGTACTTC
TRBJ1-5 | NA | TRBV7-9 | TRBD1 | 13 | CASSGDRGEAQHF | TGTGCCAGCAGCGGTGACAGGGGAGAGGCCCAGCATTTT
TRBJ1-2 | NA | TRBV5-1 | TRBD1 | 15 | CASSWGTGGANGYTF | TGCGCCAGCAGCTGGGGAACAGGGGGCGCGAATGGCTACACCTTC
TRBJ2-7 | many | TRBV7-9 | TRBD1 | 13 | CASSPGQGSEQYF | TGTGCCAGCAGCCCCGGACAGGGGAGCGAGCAGTACTTC
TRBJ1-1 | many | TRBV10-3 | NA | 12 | CAISEWNTEAFF | TGTGCCATCAGTGAGTGGAACACTGAAGCTTTCTTT
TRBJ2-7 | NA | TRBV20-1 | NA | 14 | CSANLKEGAYEQYF | TGCAGTGCTAATTTGAAGGAAGGGGCCTACGAGCAGTACTTC
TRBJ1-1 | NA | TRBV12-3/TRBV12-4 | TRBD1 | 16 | CASSLWQGGPNTEAFF | TGTGCCAGCAGCTTATGGCAGGGGGGCCCGAACACTGAAGCTTTCTTT
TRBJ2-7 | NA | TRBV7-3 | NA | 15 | CASSSTRKFPYEQYF | TGTGCCAGCAGCTCTACACGTAAATTTCCCTACGAGCAGTACTTC
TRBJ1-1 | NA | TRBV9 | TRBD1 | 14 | CSSSVGGLNTEAFF | TGTTCCAGCAGCGTAGGGGGCTTGAACACTGAAGCTTTCTTT
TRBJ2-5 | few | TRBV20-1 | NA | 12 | CSAIATEETQYF | TGCAGTGCTATCGCAACTGAAGAGACCCAGTACTTC
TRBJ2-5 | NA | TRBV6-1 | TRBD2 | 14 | CASIQAGWAETQYF | TGTGCCAGCATCCAAGCGGGGTGGGCGGAGACCCAGTACTTC
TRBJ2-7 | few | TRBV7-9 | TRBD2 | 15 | CASSEVGLAGYEQYF | TGCGCCAGCAGCGAAGTGGGACTAGCGGGTTACGAGCAGTACTTC